The 5 T cell receptor beta chains reported below all come from one sample, sequenced in a study of CD8+ T cells in alopecia areata. Extraction of RNA preceded its reverse transcription into cDNA, which served as the sequencing template. This table comes from immunoSEQ multiplex PCR, and its TCRdb copy is limited to in-frame clones, with some not included. Found here are 98,000 or so clones, 58% of them singletons; the top ten hold 20% to 30%. Sequencing was carried out using NKG2D-low CD8+ T cells sorted from blood. These receptors were taken from a human donor with alopecia areata.

V usage is TRBV27 and J usage is TRBJ2-7, with 11 nucleotides matching TRBD2. Germline-derived CDR1 and CDR2 are MNHEY and SMNVEV (reference sequence). J lost 4 bases, V lost 5 bases, and 7 bases had no gene match. The CDR3 is made up of 15 amino acids. DNA for the CDR3: TGTGCCAGCAGTCAAACTAGCGGGAGCCGTTACGAGCAGTACTTC. Encoded protein: CASSQTSGSRYEQYF.

This clone has only a few counts. This chain connects TRBV4-1 to TRBJ2-1; 10 bases fit TRBD2. Trimming cost V 4 bases and J 3 bases; bases outside gene matches: 6. The CDR3 totals 16 residues. CDR1 and CDR2 (germline): MGHRA, YSYEKL. This CDR3 is CASSPSGTSVYNEQFF. As DNA, the CDR3 is TGCGCCAGCAGCCCTTCCGGGACTAGCGTCTACAATGAGCAGTTCTTC.

The chain carries TRBV29-1 and TRBJ1-2; D gene ambiguous. Per germline, CDR1 SQVTM and CDR2 ANQGSEA. The CDR3 sequence is 11 residues long. The CDR3 DNA sequence: TGCACCGTACATGAGCGGCATGGCTACACCTTC. Translated: CTVHERHGYTF.

There are a few counts of this clone. The CDR3 DNA sequence: TGTGCCAGCTTACAGGGCCACGAGCAGTACTTC. Encoded protein: CASLQGHEQYF. The chain combines TRBV6-5 with TRBJ2-7; weak D call: TRBD1 (6 bases). The V gene lost 8 bases and the J gene lost 5 bases, with 10 bases spanning the gap. CDR3 size: 11 residues. CDR1 is MNHEY, CDR2 SVGAGI, per germline.

This clone was recorded a few times. The gene calls are TRBV9 and TRBJ2-1; D possibly matches TRBD1 or TRBD2 (5 bases each). CDR1 is SGDLS and CDR2 is YYNGEE in the germline V gene. The CDR3 extends over 12 amino acids. V shed 5 bases and J shed 10 bases, with 13 bases lying between them. The CDR3 protein is CASSGGYDEQFF. CDR3 bases: TGTGCCAGCAGTGGGGGATATGACGAGCAGTTCTTC.